This T cell receptor (beta chain) came from a study of T cells expressing NK-cell markers. Background on the study: Cells sorted as CD3+CD56+NKG2C+, CD3+CD56+NKG2C- and CD3+CD56-NKG2C+ T cells supplied the TCR beta repertoires.

TCRdb re-called the 5' RACE reads; one entry per CDR3 protein, DNA not given. Here the sample table reports about 390,000 distinct CDR3 sequences. The sequenced sample consisted of blood T cells: a sorted CD56 or NKG2C T cell subset, CD4+ or CD8+ T cells, or bulk PBMC T cells (not recorded which). The source of this sequence is a woman between 50 and 59 years old in good health.

The CDR3 region is CASSLLITGELFF. The chain carries TRBV12-3 or TRBV12-4 and TRBJ2-2. CDR3 length: 13 amino acids.